A single sample is the source of the 12 T cell receptor beta chains below, sequenced in a study of monozygotic twins with inflammatory bowel disease. No DNA is given; TCRdb re-called the 5' RACE reads and lists each CDR3 protein once. The sample data list approximately 400,000 distinct CDR3 sequences. The source material was blood. These receptors all stem from a human donor with ulcerative colitis or Crohn's disease, or a healthy co-twin of an affected twin (not recorded which).

CDR3 residues: CASNRDTSTGELFF. The chain employs TRBV10-3 and TRBJ2-2; the TCRdb call, TRBD1, lacks DNA for checking. Germline V lookup: CDR1 ENHRY, CDR2 SYGVKD. This CDR3 contains 14 residues.

The chain carries TRBV20-1 and TRBJ2-2; TCRdb's D gene call, TRBD2, goes unchecked for lack of DNA. This CDR3 spans 17 amino acids. Germline loops: CDR1 DFQATT, CDR2 SNEGSKA (reference sequence). The CDR3 loop reads CSARRTSGLANTGELFF.

The chain combines TRBV5-4 with TRBJ2-1; lacking DNA, the TRBD1 call made by TCRdb goes unchecked. This CDR3 is built from 17 residues. Germline loops: CDR1 SGHNT, CDR2 YYREEE (reference sequence). The CDR3 protein is CASSLRGGGRGHNEQFF.

The chain combines TRBV7-9 with TRBJ2-3; there is no DNA to check the TCRdb D call of TRBD2. The CDR3 is 14 amino acids. Germline lookup yields CDR1 SEHNR and CDR2 FQNEAQ (reference sequence). Here the CDR3 reads CASSRRLGGDTQYF.

This chain joins TRBV7-9 and TRBJ2-3. CDR3 length: 14 residues. Germline V gene sequence: CDR1 SEHNR, CDR2 FQNEAQ (reference sequence). CDR3: CASSLAGGTNTQYF.

This chain uses TRBV9 with TRBJ1-1. There are 14 residues in the CDR3. CDR1 is SGDLS and CDR2 is YYNGEE in the germline V gene. The CDR3 loop reads CASSVEAMNTEAFF.

The V gene is TRBV4-1, the J gene TRBJ2-3; the TCRdb call, TRBD2, lacks DNA for checking. This CDR3 is built from 23 residues. Germline V gene lookup returns CDR1 MGHRA and CDR2 YSYEKL. CDR3 in amino acids: CASSQDTARHKTSGVGVTDTQYF.

The V gene is TRBV6-5, the J gene TRBJ1-4; TCRdb selects TRBD1, and the lack of DNA leaves this call unchecked. The V gene's germline CDR1 is MNHEY and CDR2 SVGAGI. This CDR3 region has 20 residues. CDR3 sequence: CASKRTGTGRAAGSWEKLFF.

The chain employs TRBV12-3 or TRBV12-4 and TRBJ2-7; absent DNA, TCRdb's TRBD1 call cannot be checked. The CDR3 is made up of 16 amino acids. The CDR3 reads CASSFQPPTIPYEQYF.

This chain connects TRBV29-1 to TRBJ1-2. This CDR3 has 11 amino acids. CDR1 and CDR2 from the germline V gene are SQVTM and ANQGSEA. The CDR3 spells CSVEDRRGYTF.

The chain joins TRBV3-1 to TRBJ2-1; TCRdb designates TRBD1, a call that cannot be tested without DNA. CDR1 is LGHDT, CDR2 YNNKEL, per germline (reference sequence). CDR3 length: 13 residues. The CDR3 sequence is CASSRVRANEQFF.

The V and J genes are TRBV7-9 and TRBJ2-1; as DNA is missing, the TRBD2 call by TCRdb cannot be tested. Germline CDR1 and CDR2: SEHNR and FQNEAQ (reference sequence). This CDR3 region has 15 residues. This chain's CDR3 is CASSLEAGGPNEQFF.